This T cell receptor (beta chain) is drawn from a study of shared T cell receptors in the human thymus. This CDR3 has 16 amino acids. CDR1 and CDR2 (germline): SGDLS, YYNGEE. J gave up 4 bases and V 3 bases, and 11 bases lay outside the gene matches. The table came from immunoSEQ multiplex PCR; TCRdb's copy has only in-frame clones and leaves some out. The repertoire holds roughly 550,000 clones, approximately 80% seen once, with about 0.013% in the top ten. Separately, the same data were catalogued under a study of human thymus T cells. According to that study: Biased V and J segment usage appeared in thymus and peripheral blood.

Sequences were obtained from thymocytes. The chain couples TRBV9 to TRBJ1-2; 8 nucleotides align to TRBD1. This clonotype originated in a boy under three years old with a congenital heart defect. DNA of the CDR3: TGTGCCAGCAGCGGACCCCCAGGGGGCAGAAGCTATGGCTACACCTTC. Its protein is CASSGPPGGRSYGYTF.